The 31 T cell receptor beta chains reported below all come from one sample, sequenced in a study of spatial heterogeneity in lung cancer. Each CDR3 protein gets one entry after TCRdb re-called the 5' RACE reads with MiXCR. Of about 25,000 distinct CDR3 sequences listed, approximately 7% are singletons. Stated time point: sample taken at primary tumor resection. The material sequenced was PBMCs, taken at surgery. The receptors were gathered from a male donor with early-stage non-small cell lung cancer.

This clonotype showed up many times. The chain combines TRBV30 with TRBJ2-1; possibly TRBD2 for D (6 bases). In germline, CDR1 is GTSNPN, CDR2 SVGIG (reference sequence). The germline V and J ends were trimmed by 3 bases and 0 bases, with 15 bases remaining between them. The CDR3 loop spans 16 amino acids. The CDR3 here is CAWSEGGGVSYNEQFF. CDR3 coding DNA: TGTGCCTGGAGCGAGGGAGGTGGGGTCTCCTACAATGAGCAGTTCTTC.

This clonotype was detected only a few times. The chain couples TRBV6-9 to TRBJ2-2, with D possibly TRBD2 on 7 matching bases. The CDR3 runs 15 residues. V was pared by 5 bases and J by 6 bases, with 16 bases between. Germline assignment: CDR1 MNHGY and CDR2 SVAAGI. CDR3: CASSDPGGGAGELFF. In DNA, the CDR3 is TGTGCCAGCAGTGACCCCGGAGGGGGGGCCGGGGAGCTGTTTTTT.

This clonotype is labeled as medium-sized. This chain connects TRBV29-1 to TRBJ2-1, with a weak D call TRBD2 (6 bases). With 2 bases removed from V and 7 bases from J, the gap between germline ends came to 12 bases. Germline assignment: CDR1 SQVTM and CDR2 ANQGSEA. The CDR3 length is 13 residues. Here the CDR3 DNA reads TGCAGCGTTGAACCCAGAGGGAGGAATGAGCAGTTCTTC. This encodes CSVEPRGRNEQFF.

This clonotype was counted at least ten times. V is TRBV20-1 and J is TRBJ1-4, with TRBD1 matching 10 bases. Germline CDR1 DFQATT, CDR2 SNEGSKA (reference sequence). This CDR3 is built from 15 residues. The V gene end was trimmed by 3 bases and the J gene end by 10 bases; junction bases not matched to a gene: 11. CDR3: CSASVPGQGNRKLFF. The CDR3 DNA reads as TGCAGTGCTAGCGTACCGGGACAGGGGAATCGAAAACTGTTTTTT.

This sequence joins TRBV5-1 and TRBJ2-7, with 13 bases lining up with TRBD2. CDR3 length: 16 amino acids. V lost 4 bases, J lost 2 bases, and 6 bases stayed unmatched. Germline loops: CDR1 SGHRS, CDR2 YFSETQ. The CDR3 DNA follows: TGCGCCAGCAGCCCGGGGACTAGCGGGGCCCCCTACGAGCAGTACGTC. This sequence encodes CASSPGTSGAPYEQYV.

This clonotype was found many times. The J gene is TRBJ2-7, the V gene TRBV12-3 or TRBV12-4, with TRBD2 matching 11 bases. V shed 6 bases and J 3 bases; nucleotides not matched to a gene: 1. This CDR3 is 13 amino acids long. The CDR3 DNA follows: TGTGCCAGCAGCGGGACTAGCGGCTACGAGCAGTACTTC. Amino acid sequence: CASSGTSGYEQYF.

This clonotype was recorded once. V is TRBV20-1 and J is TRBJ2-5, with TRBD1 matching over 7 bases. V was pared by 0 bases and J by 3 bases, with 4 bases of the junction left unmatched. The CDR3 runs 14 residues. Germline CDR1 is DFQATT and CDR2 is SNEGSKA (reference sequence). CDR3 loop: CSARDAQGKETQYF. The DNA of the CDR3 is TGCAGTGCTAGAGATGCACAGGGGAAAGAGACCCAGTACTTC.

This clonotype has just a few counts. The chain employs TRBV20-1 and TRBJ2-4; D is possibly TRBD2 (6 bases). The CDR3 is 14 residues long. V dropped 3 bases and J dropped 8 bases, with 17 bases sitting between them. Germline loops: CDR1 DFQATT, CDR2 SNEGSKA (reference sequence). The CDR3 region is CSARAPGWGDIQYF. The CDR3 DNA follows: TGCAGTGCTAGGGCCCCGGGGTGGGGGGACATTCAGTACTTC.

This clonotype was picked up many times. V is TRBV4-2 and J is TRBJ2-3; 8 bases align to TRBD1. This CDR3 has 17 amino acids. Germline CDR1 and CDR2: LGHNA and YNFKEQ. V dropped 0 bases and J dropped 3; count of bases not matched to a gene: 8. The DNA of the CDR3 is TGTGCCAGCAGCCAAGATCAGGACAGGGACGAAACAGATACGCAGTATTTT. Translation gives CASSQDQDRDETDTQYF.

Ten or more counts support this clonotype. The V and J genes are TRBV25-1 and TRBJ1-6; D uncertain. V was shortened by 2 bases and J by 10 bases, with 12 bases between the two germline ends. This CDR3 has 14 residues. The germline gives CDR1 MGHDK, CDR2 SYGVNS. CDR3 region: CASSEGNYRSPLHF. The CDR3, as DNA: TGTGCCAGCAGTGAAGGCAACTATAGATCACCCCTCCACTTT.

In this sample, this clonotype turned up a few times. The chain joins TRBV20-1 to TRBJ2-5, with 12 bases fitting TRBD2. This CDR3 is built from 15 residues. CDR1 is DFQATT, CDR2 SNEGSKA, per germline (reference sequence). V lost 5 bases and J lost 2; bases outside the gene matches: 6. For the CDR3, the DNA is TGCAGTGCTTATCTAGCGGGAGGGACTCAAGAGACCCAGTACTTC. Translating it yields CSAYLAGGTQETQYF.

Only a few counts were recorded for this clonotype. The chain carries TRBV20-1 and TRBJ2-1, with 10 bases identical to TRBD2. The V segment lost 6 bases and the J segment 6 bases; nucleotides outside the gene matches: 8. This CDR3 spans 14 amino acids. Per the germline V gene, CDR1 is DFQATT and CDR2 is SNEGSKA (reference sequence). CDR3 sequence reads: CSADSGRGTNEQFF. The CDR3 DNA reads TGCAGTGCAGACAGCGGGAGGGGGACCAATGAGCAGTTCTTC.

This clonotype occurred many times. The chain has TRBV3-1 and TRBJ2-7; D unclear. CDR3 size: 14 residues. Germline V gives CDR1 LGHDT, CDR2 YNNKEL (reference sequence). The germline V and J ends were trimmed by 0 bases and 5 bases, with 11 bases remaining between them. CDR3 DNA sequence: TGTGCCAGCAGCCAAGACAGTAGGCCCAACGAGCAGTACTTC. Protein: CASSQDSRPNEQYF.

This clonotype was seen more than once but under ten times. This rearrangement joins TRBV20-1 to TRBJ2-2, with 8 positions matching TRBD2. The J segment lost 2 bases and the V segment lost 8 bases, leaving 10 bases of the junction unmatched. This CDR3 is 15 amino acids long. CDR1 DFQATT and CDR2 SNEGSKA come from the germline V gene (reference sequence). CDR3 DNA: TGCAGTTTTGCCGGGACTAGGGGAAACACCGGGGAGCTGTTTTTT. Protein product: CSFAGTRGNTGELFF.

This clonotype was observed many times. CDR3 nucleotide sequence: TGTGCCAGCAGCAATAGCGGGACTACCGGGGAGCTGTTTTTT. Its protein is CASSNSGTTGELFF. This chain uses TRBV7-3 with TRBJ2-2; 8 bases agree with TRBD2. The CDR3 is 14 amino acids. CDR1 and CDR2 (germline): SGHTA, FQGTGA. J gave up 5 bases and V 5 bases, and 4 bases lay outside the gene matches.

This clonotype was seen ten or more times. The chain carries TRBV5-1 and TRBJ2-4; TRBD2 might be the D (6 bases). The CDR3 loop spans 15 amino acids. Germline CDR1 reads SGHRS; CDR2 reads YFSETQ. Trimming left V 2 bases short and J 8 bases short, with 17 bases between. The CDR3 nucleotides are TGCGCCAGCAGCTTCTTGGGGAGCGGGCTGGACATTCAGTACTTC. This codes for CASSFLGSGLDIQYF.

This clonotype was seen a handful of times. CDR3: CASMVTGANVLTF. CDR3 nucleotide sequence: TGTGCCAGCATGGTAACTGGGGCCAACGTCCTGACTTTC. The chain has TRBV6-5 and TRBJ2-6; D gene uncertain. Between the trimmed V and J ends, which lost 7 bases and 2 bases, there was a span of 6 bases. The CDR3 consists of 13 residues. Germline assignment: CDR1 MNHEY and CDR2 SVGAGI.

Ten or more counts support this clonotype. The CDR3 region is CASTWTGGTWWSLDEQFF. The CDR3 nucleotides read TGTGCCAGCACCTGGACAGGGGGTACTTGGTGGTCTCTGGATGAGCAGTTCTTC. The chain carries TRBV12-3 or TRBV12-4 and TRBJ2-1; 10 nucleotides line up with TRBD1. This CDR3 contains 18 residues. V gave up 7 bases and J gave up 8 bases; unmatched junction bases: 20.

This clonotype was found many times. The V gene is TRBV20-1, the J gene TRBJ2-7; 8 nucleotides match TRBD2. Germline values: CDR1 DFQATT, CDR2 SNEGSKA (reference sequence). The CDR3 runs to 16 residues. V lost 1 base and J lost 2; bases outside the gene matches: 10. The CDR3 reads CSARGVPGRAPYEQYF. The CDR3 nucleotides are TGCAGTGCTAGAGGGGTACCCGGGAGGGCGCCCTACGAGCAGTACTTC.

By proportion, this clonotype is medium-sized. The chain employs TRBV28 and TRBJ2-5; TRBD1 matches at 8 bases. The J segment lost 5 bases and the V segment lost 6 bases, leaving 11 bases of the junction unmatched. CDR1 MDHEN and CDR2 SYDVKM come from the germline V gene. This CDR3 region has 15 residues. CDR3 bases: TGTGCCAGCAGCAACTCAGGGGGCGTCGGGGAGACCCAGTACTTC. Translation gives CASSNSGGVGETQYF.

This clonotype was counted between two and nine times. This chain joins TRBV20-1 and TRBJ2-3; D gene uncertain. V was trimmed by 0 bases and J by 0 bases, leaving 4 bases between them. CDR3 length equals 13 residues. The germline CDR1 and CDR2 sequences are DFQATT and SNEGSKA (reference sequence). As DNA, the CDR3 is TGCAGTGCTAGAGAAACTAGCACAGATACGCAGTATTTT. Its protein is CSARETSTDTQYF.

This clonotype appeared a single time. The chain has TRBV2 and TRBJ1-1; D might be TRBD1 (5 bases). The CDR3 totals 13 residues. V lost 5 bases to trimming and J lost 1 base, with 8 bases between them. CDR1 is SNHLY and CDR2 is FYNNEI in the germline V gene. The CDR3 loop is CASSQTENTEAFF. The CDR3 DNA reads TGTGCCAGCAGTCAGACAGAGAACACTGAAGCTTTCTTT. Based on the CDR3 plus reference TRBV2 and TRBJ1-1, the full variable domain is EPEVTQTPSHQVTQMGQEVILRCVPISNHLYFYWYRQILGQKVEFLVSFYNNEISEKSEIFDDQFSVERPDGSNFTLKIRSTKLEDSAMYFCASSQTENTEAFFGQGTRLTVV.

Many counts were recorded for this clonotype. V usage is TRBV11-2 and J usage is TRBJ1-1; D unclear. Per the germline V gene, CDR1 is SGHAT and CDR2 is FQNNGV. The CDR3 runs 14 residues. The ends were cut back, 4 bases at V and 2 bases at J, with 11 bases in the middle. The CDR3 DNA reads TGTGCCAGCAGCTCAACCTCATTAAACACTGAAGCTTTCTTT. Its protein is CASSSTSLNTEAFF.

There are a few counts of this clonotype. V and J are TRBV19 and TRBJ1-2; D not certain. The CDR3 spans 14 residues. Trimming cost V 6 bases and J 7 bases, with 18 bases left between them. CDR1 LNHDA and CDR2 SQIVND come from the germline V gene (reference sequence). The CDR3 DNA reads TGTGCCAGTAGCCCCCCAGAACCCTCCGCTGGCTACACCTTC. This translates into CASSPPEPSAGYTF.

This clonotype has a count of ten or more. The chain uses TRBV3-1 and TRBJ2-3; 8 nucleotides agree with TRBD2. The CDR3 runs to 14 residues. Germline V gene lookup returns CDR1 LGHDT and CDR2 YNNKEL (reference sequence). The J segment lost 5 bases and the V segment lost 3 bases, leaving 4 bases of the junction unmatched. The CDR3: CASSHSGVRDTQYF. Here the CDR3 DNA reads TGTGCCAGCAGCCATAGCGGGGTGAGAGATACGCAGTATTTT.

The table lists this clonotype with many counts. V is TRBV5-1 and J is TRBJ2-1, with 7 positions matching TRBD1. The CDR3 is 14 residues long. Germline V gene sequence: CDR1 SGHRS, CDR2 YFSETQ. V trimming: 4 bases; J trimming: 7 bases; junction bases outside the gene matches: 8. The CDR3 sequence is CASSPRQGDNEQFF. The CDR3 coding sequence is TGCGCCAGCAGCCCCAGACAGGGTGATAATGAGCAGTTCTTC.

This clonotype turned up a few times. The V call is TRBV29-1, the J call TRBJ2-1; 8 nucleotides match TRBD2. This CDR3 is 13 amino acids long. CDR1 and CDR2 from the germline V gene are SQVTM and ANQGSEA. J was trimmed by 6 bases and V by 4 bases; bases with no gene match: 5. Written as DNA, the CDR3 is TGCAGCGTTGTAACGGGGGGGCCCAATGAGCAGTTCTTC. Its protein is CSVVTGGPNEQFF.

The chain has TRBV2 and TRBJ2-1, with 14 bases matching TRBD2. The CDR3 totals 16 residues. J gave up 7 bases and V 4 bases, and 6 bases lay outside the gene matches. Germline CDR1 is SNHLY and CDR2 is FYNNEI. CDR3 sequence: CASSGRTSGGKNEQFF. CDR3 DNA sequence: TGTGCCAGCAGTGGGAGGACTAGCGGGGGGAAGAATGAGCAGTTCTTC. The full variable domain, with the rest looked up from reference TRBV2 and TRBJ2-1, is EPEVTQTPSHQVTQMGQEVILRCVPISNHLYFYWYRQILGQKVEFLVSFYNNEISEKSEIFDDQFSVERPDGSNFTLKIRSTKLEDSAMYFCASSGRTSGGKNEQFFGPGTRLTVL.

This clonotype was recorded at least ten times. The chain has TRBV7-2 and TRBJ1-6, with D unresolved. CDR3 length: 14 residues. Trimming shortened V by 2 bases and J by 8 bases, and 10 bases separated the two germline ends. Germline CDR1 SGHTA, CDR2 FQGNSA. The CDR3 DNA is TGTGCCAGCAGCTTAATTGGGAGTTATTCACCCCTCCACTTT. Amino acids: CASSLIGSYSPLHF. The whole variable domain, remainder taken from reference TRBV7-2 and TRBJ1-6, is GAGVSQSPSNKVTEKGKDVELRCDPISGHTALYWYRQSLGQGLEFLIYFQGNSAPDKSGLPSDRFSAERTGGSVSTLTIQRTQQEDSAVYLCASSLIGSYSPLHFGNGTRLTVT.

This chain links TRBV21-1 with TRBJ2-3; the table assigns TRBD2, which was not confirmed against the DNA. TRBV21-1 is a recognized pseudogene. The CDR3 consists of 16 residues. This CDR3 reads CASSTFSGTYTDTQYF. The CDR3 nucleotides are TGTGCCAGCAGCACTTTTAGCGGGACTTACACAGATACGCAGTATTTT.

This clonotype was recorded many times. The V call is TRBV7-8, the J call TRBJ2-1; a possible D gene is TRBD2 (6 bases). The CDR3 spans 12 residues. Trimming removed 4 bases at V and 7 bases at J, with 8 bases between. CDR1 is SGHVS and CDR2 is FQNEAQ in the germline V gene. This chain's CDR3 is CASSSLANEQFF. CDR3 DNA sequence: TGTGCCAGCAGCTCCCTAGCGAATGAGCAGTTCTTC.